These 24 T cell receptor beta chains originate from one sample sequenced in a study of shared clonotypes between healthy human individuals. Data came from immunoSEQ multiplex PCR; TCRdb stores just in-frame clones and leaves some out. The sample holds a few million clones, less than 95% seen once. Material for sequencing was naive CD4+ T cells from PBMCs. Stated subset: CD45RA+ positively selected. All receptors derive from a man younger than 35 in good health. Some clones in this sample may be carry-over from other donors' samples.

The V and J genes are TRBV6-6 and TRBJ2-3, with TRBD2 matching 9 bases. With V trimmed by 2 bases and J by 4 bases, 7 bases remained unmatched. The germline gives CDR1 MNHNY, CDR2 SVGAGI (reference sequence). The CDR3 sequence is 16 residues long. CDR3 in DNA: TGTGCCAGCAGTTACGGTAGCGTAGCGGGAGCAGATACGCAGTATTTT. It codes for CASSYGSVAGADTQYF.

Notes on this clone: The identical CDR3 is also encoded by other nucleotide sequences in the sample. This chain's CDR3 is CASSLGQSYEQYF. The DNA of the CDR3 is TGCGCCAGCAGCTTGGGACAATCCTACGAGCAGTACTTC. The V gene is TRBV5-1, the J gene TRBJ2-7; D is uncertain. Germline V gene data show CDR1 as SGHRS and CDR2 as YFSETQ. There are 13 residues in the CDR3. Trimming pared 0 bases from V and 1 base from J, leaving 5 bases between.

CDR3 DNA sequence: TGTGCCAGCAGCAAAGCAGGGGTCCTCACCGGGGAGCTGTTTTTT. Protein product: CASSKAGVLTGELFF. This chain joins TRBV21-1 and TRBJ2-2; TRBD1 is the table's D call and was not checked against the DNA. TRBV21-1 is annotated as a pseudogene. The CDR3 totals 15 residues.

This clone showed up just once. This CDR3 reads CASSQDPLVGYNEQFF. The CDR3 DNA reads TGCGCCAGCAGCCAGGACCCCCTAGTGGGGTACAATGAGCAGTTCTTC. The chain is built from TRBV4-1 and TRBJ2-1; D not resolved. Deletions cut 3 bases from V and 4 bases from J, with 16 bases between. Germline V gene sequence: CDR1 MGHRA, CDR2 YSYEKL. The CDR3 is made up of 16 amino acids.

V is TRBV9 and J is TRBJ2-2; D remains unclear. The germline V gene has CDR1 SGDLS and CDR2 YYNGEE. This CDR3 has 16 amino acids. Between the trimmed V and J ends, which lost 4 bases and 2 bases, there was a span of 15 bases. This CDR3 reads CASSLDPVANTGELFF. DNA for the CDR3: TGTGCCAGCAGCTTAGACCCCGTTGCCAACACCGGGGAGCTGTTTTTT. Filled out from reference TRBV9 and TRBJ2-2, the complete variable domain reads DSGVTQTPKHLITATGQRVTLRCSPRSGDLSVYWYQQSLDQGLQFLIQYYNGEERAKGNILERFSAQQFPDLHSELNLSSLELGDSALYFCASSLDPVANTGELFFGEGSRLTVL.

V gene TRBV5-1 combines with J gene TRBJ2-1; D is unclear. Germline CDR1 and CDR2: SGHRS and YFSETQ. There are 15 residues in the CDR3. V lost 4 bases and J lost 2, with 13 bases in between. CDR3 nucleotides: TGCGCCAGCAGCCGTGGCCGGGCCACCTACAATGAGCAGTTCTTC. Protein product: CASSRGRATYNEQFF.

The CDR3 nucleotides read TGTGCCTCCCATGCTCTAGGGGGAGTTCCAGATACGCAGTATTTT. Protein sequence: CASHALGGVPDTQYF. J is TRBJ2-3 and V is TRBV30; D may be TRBD1 (6 bases). CDR1 GTSNPN and CDR2 SVGIG come from the germline V gene (reference sequence). V lost 7 bases to trimming and J lost 4 bases, with 21 bases between them. The CDR3 length is 15 residues.

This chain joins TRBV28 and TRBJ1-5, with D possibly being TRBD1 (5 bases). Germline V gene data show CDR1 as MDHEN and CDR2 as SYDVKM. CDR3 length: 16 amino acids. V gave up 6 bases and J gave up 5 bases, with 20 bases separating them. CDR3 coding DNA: TGTGCCAGCAGGGTCCTCGGGGGTAGACCCGATCAGCCCCAGCATTTT. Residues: CASRVLGGRPDQPQHF. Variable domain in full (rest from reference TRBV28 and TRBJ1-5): DVKVTQSSRYLVKRTGEKVFLECVQDMDHENMFWYRQDPGLGLRLIYFSYDVKMKEKGDIPEGYSVSREKKERFSLILESASTNQTSMYLCASRVLGGRPDQPQHFGDGTRLSIL.

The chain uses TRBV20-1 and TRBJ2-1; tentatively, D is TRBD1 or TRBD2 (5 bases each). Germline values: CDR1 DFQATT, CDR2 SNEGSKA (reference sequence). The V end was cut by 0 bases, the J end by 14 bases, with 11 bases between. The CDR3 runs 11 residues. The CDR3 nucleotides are TGCAGTGCTAGAGACCTGGGACCGGAGTTCTTC. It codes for CSARDLGPEFF.

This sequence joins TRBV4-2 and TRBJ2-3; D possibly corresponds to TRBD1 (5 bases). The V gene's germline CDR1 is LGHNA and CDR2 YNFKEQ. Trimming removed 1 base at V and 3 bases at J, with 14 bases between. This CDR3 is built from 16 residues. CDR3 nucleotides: TGTGCCAGCAGCCAAGGAGAAGGGGAAGTAACAGATACGCAGTATTTT. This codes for CASSQGEGEVTDTQYF.

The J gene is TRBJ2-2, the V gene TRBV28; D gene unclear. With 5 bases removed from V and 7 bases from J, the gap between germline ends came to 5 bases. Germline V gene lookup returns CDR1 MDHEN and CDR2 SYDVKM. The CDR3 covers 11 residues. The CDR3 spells CASSRFGELFF. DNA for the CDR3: TGTGCCAGCAGTCGTTTCGGGGAGCTGTTTTTT.

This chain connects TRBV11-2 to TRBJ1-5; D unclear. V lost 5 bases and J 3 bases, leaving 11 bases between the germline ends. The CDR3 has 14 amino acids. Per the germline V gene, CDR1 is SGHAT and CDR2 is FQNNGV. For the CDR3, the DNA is TGTGCCAGCAGCCAAGGAACGTCCAATCAGCCCCAGCATTTT. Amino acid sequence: CASSQGTSNQPQHF.

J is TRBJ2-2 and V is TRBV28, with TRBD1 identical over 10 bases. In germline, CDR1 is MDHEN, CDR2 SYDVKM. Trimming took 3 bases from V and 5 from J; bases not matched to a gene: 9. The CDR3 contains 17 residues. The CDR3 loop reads CASSLIWDRGKTGELFF. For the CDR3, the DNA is TGTGCCAGCAGTTTGATCTGGGACAGGGGTAAAACCGGGGAGCTGTTTTTT.

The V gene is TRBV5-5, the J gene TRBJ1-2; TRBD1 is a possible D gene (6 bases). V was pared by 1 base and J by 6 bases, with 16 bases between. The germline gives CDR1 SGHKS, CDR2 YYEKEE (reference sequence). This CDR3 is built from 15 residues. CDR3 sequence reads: CASSLQGTFPDGYTF. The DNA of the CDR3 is TGTGCCAGCAGCTTGCAGGGGACTTTCCCAGATGGCTACACCTTC.

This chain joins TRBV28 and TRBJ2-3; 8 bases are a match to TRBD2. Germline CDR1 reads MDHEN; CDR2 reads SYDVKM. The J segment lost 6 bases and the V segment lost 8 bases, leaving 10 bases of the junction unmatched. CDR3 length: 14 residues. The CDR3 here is CASSPLAGSDTQYF. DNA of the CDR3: TGTGCCAGCTCCCCCTTAGCGGGATCTGATACGCAGTATTTT.

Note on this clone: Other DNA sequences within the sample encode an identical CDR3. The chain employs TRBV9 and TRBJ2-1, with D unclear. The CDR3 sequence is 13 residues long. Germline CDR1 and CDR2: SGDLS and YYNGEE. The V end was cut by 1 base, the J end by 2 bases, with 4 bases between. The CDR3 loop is CASSVTPYNEQFF. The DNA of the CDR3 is TGTGCCAGCAGCGTAACACCCTACAATGAGCAGTTCTTC.

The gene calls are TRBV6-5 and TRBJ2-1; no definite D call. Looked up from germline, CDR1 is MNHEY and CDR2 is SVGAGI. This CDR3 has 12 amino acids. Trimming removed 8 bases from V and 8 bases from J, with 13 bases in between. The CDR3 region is CASSPRRYEQFF. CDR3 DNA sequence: TGTGCCAGCTCCCCTAGGCGTTATGAGCAGTTCTTC.

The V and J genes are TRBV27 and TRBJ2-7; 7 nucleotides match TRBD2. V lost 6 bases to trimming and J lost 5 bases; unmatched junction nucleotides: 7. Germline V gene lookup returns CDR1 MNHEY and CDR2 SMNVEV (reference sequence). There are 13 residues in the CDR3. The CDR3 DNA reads TGTGCCAGCAGGGCGTCAGCGGGGAACGAGCAGTACTTC. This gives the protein CASRASAGNEQYF.

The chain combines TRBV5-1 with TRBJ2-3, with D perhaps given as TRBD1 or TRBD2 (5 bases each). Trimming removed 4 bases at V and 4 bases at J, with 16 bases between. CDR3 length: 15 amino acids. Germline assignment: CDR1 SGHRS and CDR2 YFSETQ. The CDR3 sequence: CASSPDIRGADTQYF. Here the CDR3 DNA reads TGCGCCAGCAGCCCGGACATCCGAGGGGCAGATACGCAGTATTTT.

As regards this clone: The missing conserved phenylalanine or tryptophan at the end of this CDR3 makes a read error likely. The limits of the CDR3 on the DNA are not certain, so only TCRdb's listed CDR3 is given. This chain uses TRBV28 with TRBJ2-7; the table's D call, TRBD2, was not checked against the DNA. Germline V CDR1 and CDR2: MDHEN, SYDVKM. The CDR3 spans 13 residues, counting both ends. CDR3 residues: CASSSTVLAGEWH.

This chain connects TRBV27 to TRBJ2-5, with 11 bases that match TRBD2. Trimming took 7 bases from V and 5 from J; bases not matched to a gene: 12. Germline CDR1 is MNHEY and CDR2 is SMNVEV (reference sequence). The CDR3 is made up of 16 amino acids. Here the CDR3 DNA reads TGTGCCAGCACCAATTCGAAGACTAGCGGGACGGAGACCCAGTACTTC. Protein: CASTNSKTSGTETQYF.

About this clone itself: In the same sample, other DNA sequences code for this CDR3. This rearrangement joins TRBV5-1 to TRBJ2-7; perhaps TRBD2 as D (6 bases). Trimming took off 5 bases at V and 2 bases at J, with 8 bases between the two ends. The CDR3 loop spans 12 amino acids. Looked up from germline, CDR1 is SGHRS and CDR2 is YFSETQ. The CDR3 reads CASSPGAYEQYF. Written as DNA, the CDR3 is TGCGCCAGCAGTCCGGGGGCCTACGAGCAGTACTTC.

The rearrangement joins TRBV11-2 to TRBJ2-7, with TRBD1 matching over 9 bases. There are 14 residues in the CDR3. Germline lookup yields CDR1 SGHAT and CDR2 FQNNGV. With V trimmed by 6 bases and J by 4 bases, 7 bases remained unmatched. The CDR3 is CASSAGTGFYEQYF. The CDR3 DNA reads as TGTGCCAGCAGTGCCGGGACAGGGTTTTACGAGCAGTACTTC. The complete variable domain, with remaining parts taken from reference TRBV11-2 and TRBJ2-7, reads EAGVAQSPRYKIIEKRQSVAFWCNPISGHATLYWYQQILGQGPKLLIQFQNNGVVDDSQLPKDRFSAERLKGVDSTLKIQPAKLEDSAVYLCASSAGTGFYEQYFGPGTRLTVT.

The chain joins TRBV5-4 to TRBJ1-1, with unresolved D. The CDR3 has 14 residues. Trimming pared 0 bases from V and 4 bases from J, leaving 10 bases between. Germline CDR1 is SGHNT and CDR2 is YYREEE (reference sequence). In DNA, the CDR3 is TGTGCCAGCAGCTTGGCCGGCCGTGGCACTGAAGCTTTCTTT. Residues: CASSLAGRGTEAFF.